The 19 T cell receptor beta chains reported below all come from one sample, sequenced in a study of blood T cell repertoires in COVID-19. TCRdb's copy holds only in-frame clones and misses some; the assay was immunoSEQ multiplex PCR. The table shows around 80,000 clones, with about 89% occurring only once. Sequencing was performed on peripheral blood. The receptor set was obtained from a man aged 55-75 years with acute or convalescent COVID-19.

CDR3 loop: CASSPRTAQNQPQHF. The DNA for the CDR3 is TGTGCCAGTAGTCCTCGGACAGCGCAAAATCAGCCCCAGCATTTT. The chain couples TRBV19 to TRBJ1-5; tentatively, D is TRBD1 (6 bases). The CDR3 is 15 amino acids. Trimming took 5 bases from V and 4 from J, leaving 15 bases between them. Germline V lookup: CDR1 LNHDA, CDR2 SQIVND (reference sequence).

The chain links TRBV29-1 to TRBJ2-7, with a weak D call TRBD2 (6 bases). Germline CDR1 is SQVTM and CDR2 is ANQGSEA. This CDR3 is 14 amino acids long. The germline V and J ends were trimmed by 3 bases and 6 bases, with 18 bases remaining between them. CDR3 nucleotide sequence: TGCAGCGTTGAGCCCGGGACTCAGGGAGGCGAGCAGTACTTC. Amino acids: CSVEPGTQGGEQYF.

CDR3 in DNA: TGTGCCAGCAGTTACACTAGCGGAGATACGCAGTATTTT. Translated: CASSYTSGDTQYF. The V gene is TRBV6-6, the J gene TRBJ2-3; 8 bases match TRBD2. Germline V gives CDR1 MNHNY, CDR2 SVGAGI (reference sequence). The J segment lost 5 bases and the V segment lost 2 bases, leaving 0 bases of the junction unmatched. This CDR3 region has 13 residues.

The rearrangement joins TRBV24-1 to TRBJ2-7; 7 nucleotides agree with TRBD2. V dropped 4 bases and J dropped 4; count of bases not matched to a gene: 9. This CDR3 is built from 15 residues. Germline V gene sequence: CDR1 KGHDR, CDR2 SFDVKD. The DNA of the CDR3 is TGTGCCACCAGTGACCCGACTAGCTCAACGTACGAGCAGTACTTC. Translation gives CATSDPTSSTYEQYF.

This sequence joins TRBV5-5 and TRBJ2-5; D is possibly TRBD2 (6 bases). Looked up from germline, CDR1 is SGHKS and CDR2 is YYEKEE (reference sequence). V was trimmed by 0 bases and J by 5 bases, leaving 11 bases between them. This CDR3 region has 14 residues. DNA for the CDR3: TGTGCCAGCAGCTTGGATACGGGAGAGGAGACCCAGTACTTC. Encoded protein: CASSLDTGEETQYF.

The rearrangement links TRBV5-1 to TRBJ2-4, with 11 nucleotides matching TRBD2. CDR1 and CDR2 (germline): SGHRS, YFSETQ. Trimming took 2 bases from V and 7 from J; bases not matched to a gene: 8. The CDR3 contains 16 residues. CDR3 sequence (DNA): TGCGCCAGCAGCTTCCTTAGCGGGGGGGCCGGGAACATTCAGTACTTC. Its protein product is CASSFLSGGAGNIQYF.

This clone is a singleton in its sample. CDR3 amino acids: CASSEDRGYEQYF. Here the CDR3 DNA reads TGCGCCAGCAGTGAGGACAGGGGGTACGAGCAGTACTTC. The chain has TRBV10-1 and TRBJ2-7; 9 nucleotides match TRBD1. Germline V gives CDR1 WNHNN, CDR2 SYGVQD (reference sequence). CDR3 size: 13 residues. V lost 2 bases to trimming and J lost 4 bases; unmatched junction nucleotides: 0.

V gene TRBV19 combines with J gene TRBJ2-1, with a weak D call TRBD1 (6 bases). Germline CDR1 is LNHDA and CDR2 is SQIVND (reference sequence). This CDR3 is 14 amino acids long. V was pared by 3 bases and J by 9 bases, with 15 bases between. The CDR3 loop is CASSMRSSGAEQFF. The DNA of the CDR3 is TGTGCCAGTAGTATGAGATCATCAGGGGCTGAGCAGTTCTTC. The complete variable domain, with remaining parts taken from reference TRBV19 and TRBJ2-1, reads DGGITQSPKYLFRKEGQNVTLSCEQNLNHDAMYWYRQDPGQGLRLIYYSQIVNDFQKGDIAEGYSVSREKKESFPLTVTSAQKNPTAFYLCASSMRSSGAEQFFGPGTRLTVL.

This clone was recorded a few times. This same CDR3 is encoded by further DNA sequences in the sample. The rearrangement joins TRBV10-3 to TRBJ1-5, with 7 bases lining up with TRBD1. Trimming removed 3 bases from V and 2 bases from J; junction bases left unmatched: 1. Germline-derived CDR1 and CDR2 are ENHRY and SYGVKD. The CDR3 totals 14 residues. The CDR3 DNA reads TGTGCCATCAGTGACAGGGGGGGCAATCAGCCCCAGCATTTT. This sequence encodes CAISDRGGNQPQHF.

V usage is TRBV6-5 and J usage is TRBJ2-2, with D perhaps TRBD2 (5 bases). Trimming left V 0 bases short and J 7 bases short, with 15 bases between. Germline CDR1 is MNHEY and CDR2 is SVGAGI. The CDR3 is 16 amino acids. This chain's CDR3 is CASSYSRLPPHGELFF. For the CDR3, the DNA is TGTGCCAGCAGTTACTCGAGACTACCTCCCCACGGGGAGCTGTTTTTT.

This chain uses TRBV6-5 with TRBJ1-2; D perhaps matches TRBD1 (5 bases). Germline CDR1 is MNHEY and CDR2 is SVGAGI. V lost 6 bases and J lost 6, with 20 bases in between. The CDR3 runs to 15 residues. The CDR3 protein is CASSPGTEPGHGYTF. CDR3 nucleotides: TGTGCCAGCAGCCCCGGGACTGAACCAGGACATGGCTACACCTTC.

This rearrangement joins TRBV24-1 to TRBJ2-2; a possible D gene is TRBD2 (5 bases). CDR1 and CDR2 (germline): KGHDR, SFDVKD. The CDR3 extends over 14 amino acids. With 5 bases removed from V and 4 bases from J, the gap between germline ends came to 10 bases. The chain's CDR3 is CATSAGVSTGELFF. The CDR3 region has the DNA TGTGCCACCAGTGCCGGGGTGAGCACCGGGGAGCTGTTTTTT.

The chain recombines TRBV7-2 with TRBJ2-1; a possible D gene is TRBD2 (6 bases). CDR3 length equals 15 residues. The ends were cut back, 1 base at V and 4 bases at J, with 11 bases in the middle. The germline V gene encodes CDR1 SGHTA and CDR2 FQGNSA. The CDR3 is CASSLVGTGYNEQFF. CDR3 nucleotides: TGTGCCAGCAGCTTAGTGGGGACTGGATACAATGAGCAGTTCTTC.

This sequence joins TRBV9 and TRBJ2-1; D might be TRBD1 (6 bases). V dropped 4 bases and J dropped 10 bases, with 12 bases sitting between them. In germline, CDR1 is SGDLS, CDR2 YYNGEE. This CDR3 has 12 residues. This CDR3 is CASSWGPGEQFF. CDR3 nucleotides: TGTGCCAGCAGCTGGGGGCCGGGCGAGCAGTTCTTC.

The chain is built from TRBV5-1 and TRBJ2-3, with 9 nucleotides matching TRBD2. The junction had 6 bases not matched to a gene; V was cut back by 4 bases and J by 0 bases. This CDR3 spans 16 amino acids. The germline gives CDR1 SGHRS, CDR2 YFSETQ. The CDR3 sequence is CASSQRLAESTDTQYF. In nucleotides, the CDR3 is TGCGCCAGCAGCCAGCGACTAGCGGAAAGCACAGATACGCAGTATTTT. The entire variable domain, with the rest obtained from reference TRBV5-1 and TRBJ2-3, is as follows: KAGVTQTPRYLIKTRGQQVTLSCSPISGHRSVSWYQQTPGQGLQFLFEYFSETQRNKGNFPGRFSGRQFSNSRSEMNVSTLELGDSALYLCASSQRLAESTDTQYFGPGTRLTVL.

This chain joins TRBV30 and TRBJ1-6, with TRBD1 matching 8 bases. This CDR3 has 13 amino acids. Germline V gene data show CDR1 as GTSNPN and CDR2 as SVGIG (reference sequence). With V trimmed by 1 base and J by 7 bases, 0 bases remained unmatched. The CDR3 region has the DNA TGTGCCTGGAGTGGGACAGGGAATTCACCCCTCCACTTT. This gives the protein CAWSGTGNSPLHF.

This clone was found once. V is TRBV10-3 and J is TRBJ2-3; TRBD2 aligns across 9 bases. CDR3 length: 16 residues. CDR1 is ENHRY and CDR2 is SYGVKD in the germline V gene. Trimming cost V 3 bases and J 4 bases; bases outside gene matches: 8. The CDR3 nucleotides are TGTGCCATCAGTGAACGAGCGGGAGGTTTCGCAGATACGCAGTATTTT. Protein sequence: CAISERAGGFADTQYF.

The genes are TRBV27 and TRBJ2-7; TRBD1 matches 8 bases. The CDR3 extends over 15 amino acids. From germline, CDR1 is MNHEY and CDR2 SMNVEV (reference sequence). J was trimmed by 1 base and V by 2 bases; bases with no gene match: 4. CDR3 residues: CASSLKGTGSYEQYF. The CDR3 DNA follows: TGTGCCAGCAGTTTAAAGGGGACAGGTTCCTACGAGCAGTACTTC.

This clone was picked up one time. CDR3 sequence: CASSAPSGTDTQYF. The CDR3 DNA reads as TGCGCCAGCAGCGCTCCTAGCGGCACAGATACGCAGTATTTT. This rearrangement joins TRBV5-1 to TRBJ2-3, with D possibly TRBD2 on 6 matching bases. CDR3 size: 14 residues. Germline V lookup: CDR1 SGHRS, CDR2 YFSETQ. With 4 bases removed from V and 1 base from J, the gap between germline ends came to 10 bases. The whole variable domain, filled in from reference TRBV5-1 and TRBJ2-3, reads KAGVTQTPRYLIKTRGQQVTLSCSPISGHRSVSWYQQTPGQGLQFLFEYFSETQRNKGNFPGRFSGRQFSNSRSEMNVSTLELGDSALYLCASSAPSGTDTQYFGPGTRLTVL.